This TCR beta chain was recovered during a study of blood T cell repertoires in COVID-19. Study-level background: Sites across the United States, Italy and Spain contributed samples from acute and convalescent COVID-19. T cells, B-cell-depleted T cells, or PBMCs provided the cDNA or gDNA that served as material.

Per the study methods: Reference gene primer amplification gave nucleated cell count estimates. Some clones are missing from TCRdb's copy, which holds only in-frame ones; the method was immunoSEQ multiplex PCR. V, J and clone size reflect that table, while D and trimming were determined from the DNA. The table records 150,000 to 200,000 clones, just under 85% of them present only once. Sequenced sample: peripheral blood. The clonotype originates from a woman of 80 years or more with acute or convalescent COVID-19.

The CDR3 loop reads CASSGNTRSSHEQYF. Here the CDR3 DNA reads TGTGCCAGCAGCGGTAACACGCGGAGTAGCCACGAGCAGTACTTC. The chain is built from TRBV2 and TRBJ2-7; D remains unclear. V was pared by 6 bases and J by 5 bases, with 20 bases between. Looked up from germline, CDR1 is SNHLY and CDR2 is FYNNEI. The CDR3 is 15 residues long.